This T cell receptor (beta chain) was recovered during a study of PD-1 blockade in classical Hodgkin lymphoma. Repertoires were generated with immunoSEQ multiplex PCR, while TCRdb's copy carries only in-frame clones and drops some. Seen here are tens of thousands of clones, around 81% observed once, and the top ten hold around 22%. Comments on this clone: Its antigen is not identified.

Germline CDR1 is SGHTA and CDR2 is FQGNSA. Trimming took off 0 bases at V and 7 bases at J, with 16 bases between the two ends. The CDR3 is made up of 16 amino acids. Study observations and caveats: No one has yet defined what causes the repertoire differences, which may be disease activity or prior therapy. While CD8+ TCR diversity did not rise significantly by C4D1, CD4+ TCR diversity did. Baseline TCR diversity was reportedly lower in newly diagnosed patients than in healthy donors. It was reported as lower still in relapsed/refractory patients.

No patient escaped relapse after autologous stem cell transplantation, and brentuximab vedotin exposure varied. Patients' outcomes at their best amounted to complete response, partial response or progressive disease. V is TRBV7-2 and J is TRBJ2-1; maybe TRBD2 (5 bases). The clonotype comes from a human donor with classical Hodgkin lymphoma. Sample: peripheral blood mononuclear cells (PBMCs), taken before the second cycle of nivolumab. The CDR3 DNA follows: TGTGCCAGCAGCTTAGCGCCCCTAGCCCCGCCGAATGAGCAGTTCTTC. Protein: CASSLAPLAPPNEQFF. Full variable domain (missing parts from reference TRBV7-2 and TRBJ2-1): GAGVSQSPSNKVTEKGKDVELRCDPISGHTALYWYRQSLGQGLEFLIYFQGNSAPDKSGLPSDRFSAERTGGSVSTLTIQRTQQEDSAVYLCASSLAPLAPPNEQFFGPGTRLTVL.